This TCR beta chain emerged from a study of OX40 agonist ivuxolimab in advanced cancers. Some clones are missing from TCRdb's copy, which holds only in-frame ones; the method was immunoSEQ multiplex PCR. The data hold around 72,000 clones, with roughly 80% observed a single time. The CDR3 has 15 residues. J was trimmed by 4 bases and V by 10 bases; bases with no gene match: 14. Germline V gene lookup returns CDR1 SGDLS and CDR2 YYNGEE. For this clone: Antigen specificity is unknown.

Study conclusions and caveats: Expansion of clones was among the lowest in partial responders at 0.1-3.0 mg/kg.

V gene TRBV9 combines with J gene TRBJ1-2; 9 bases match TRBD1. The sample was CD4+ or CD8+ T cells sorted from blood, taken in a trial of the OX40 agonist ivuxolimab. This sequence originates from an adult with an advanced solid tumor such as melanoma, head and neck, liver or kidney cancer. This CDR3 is CAAQGATRGGYGYTF. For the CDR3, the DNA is TGTGCCGCACAGGGGGCAACGAGAGGGGGCTATGGCTACACCTTC. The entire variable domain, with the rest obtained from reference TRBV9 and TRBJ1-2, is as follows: DSGVTQTPKHLITATGQRVTLRCSPRSGDLSVYWYQQSLDQGLQFLIQYYNGEERAKGNILERFSAQQFPDLHSELNLSSLELGDSALYFCAAQGATRGGYGYTFGSGTRLTVV.